The rows below give T cell receptor beta chains drawn from one sample of a study of CD8 T cells in Susac syndrome. TCRdb passed the immunoSEQ multiplex PCR reads through MiXCR, listing each CDR3 protein once. The sample lists fewer than 250,000 distinct CDR3 sequences, 92% occurring once. Material: CD8+ T cells from PBMCs. Every receptor here comes from a human donor with multiple sclerosis. Both conserved end residues are part of each CDR3.

TRBJ1-3 | TRBV7-8 | CASSLEPRPGNTIYF
TRBJ1-5 | TRBV21-1 | CASSKDHRDGNQPQHF
TRBJ1-2 | TRBV15 | CATSLSRTYGYTF
TRBJ1-2 | TRBV5-6 | CASSPDRVYGYTF
TRBJ1-4 | TRBV7-2 | CASSLALLSNEKLFF
TRBJ1-5 | TRBV9 | CASSPHATEELQPQHF
TRBJ1-1 | TRBV11-2 | CASSRGAQGKGTEAFF
TRBJ2-7 | TRBV6-5 | CASSYSGLAPYEQYF
TRBJ2-5 | TRBV3-1 | CASSPSTLVRGGETQYF
TRBJ2-7 | TRBV27 | CASSPSGTGSYEQYF
TRBJ2-1 | TRBV12-3/TRBV12-4 | CASSLMASGSGNEQFF
TRBJ2-7 | TRBV4-2 | CASSPTGGRSYEQYF
TRBJ2-7 | TRBV9 | CASGTGGQGDEQYF
TRBJ2-7 | TRBV18 | CASSPKVGGASYEQYF
TRBJ1-2 | TRBV5-1 | CASIDSPTLIGGYTF
TRBJ1-2 | TRBV7-9 | CASRGVRGASGYTF